This entry describes one T cell receptor (beta chain). This receptor's antigen is unknown. No per-base quality is available; no much larger clone lies one base away. This sample was taken from a study of T-cell memory formation after mild COVID-19 (dated by TCRdb to the early 2020s). Regarding the research as a whole: TCR sequence clusters from the two donors were found to be largely donor specific. In a couple of donors, T-cell clones that expanded and contracted after mild COVID-19 were tracked by sequencing TCRalpha and TCRbeta repertoires over time. The cohort was made up of two young adult volunteers, one female and one male, who were previously healthy.

Overall study outcomes, separate from this receptor: Contracting CD4+ clones were found mainly in CM and EM memory subsets, while CD8+ clones were enriched in EMRA. The second-wave clones that peaked on day 37 were not confirmed to be SARS-CoV-2 specific. Clones contracting from day 15 to 85 had balanced CD4/CD8 phenotypes, while a second wave expanding from day 15 to 37 was biased towards CD4+. Some responding clones were found in pre-infection memory, which suggests that pre-existing cross-reactive memory T cells took part in the SARS-CoV-2 response. The study included only a couple of mild cases, and larger cohorts that include severe cases with pre-infection samples were judged to be necessary.

These reads were obtained on an Illumina NovaSeq 6000. Using 5'RACE with constant-segment primers, TCRalpha and TCRbeta cDNA libraries were constructed, with sample barcodes and unique molecular identifiers added in the process. RNA was extracted from every sample with Trizol reagent. The libraries were amplified in two PCR steps, and the second step added a second sample barcode and Illumina TruSeq adapters. Sequencing of the libraries was done on an Illumina NovaSeq, producing 2 x 150 bp paired-end reads. The original methods were these. Reads were demultiplexed and collapsed into UMI-guided consensus sequences with migec v1.2.7. Using mixcr v2.1.11, UMI consensuses were aligned to TRA and TRB V and J templates and then assembled into clonotypes. A clonotype was counted as expanded or contracted only if both edgeR and NoisET called the change significant, with noise models trained on biological replicates. edgeR calls used a false discovery rate-adjusted p below 0.01 and a log2 fold-change threshold of 1. As an exploratory analysis of dynamics, max-normalized trajectories of the 1000 most abundant clonotypes were examined by PCA with hierarchical clustering. Separately sequenced CD4+ and CD8+ repertoires were used to assign the CD4 or CD8 phenotype of responding clones. The public reads were run again by TCRdb, first through fastp at Q25 and then through MiXCR, and only productive beta chains were kept. CDR3 protein duplicates are merged, each entry listing the most common genes and DNA. The V and J calls shown here were made by TCRdb, not taken from the authors' results. Here the sample has fewer than 700,000 distinct CDR3 sequences; roughly 18% occur a single time. About 12% of the sample comes from the top ten.

Ficoll-Paque density gradient centrifugation was used to isolate PBMCs. The receptor's source is an adult woman who had mild COVID-19 (a few samples of this study predate the infection). The sample titles of this study are shuffled in the database, so cell type and time point are left out; the donor was told from shared clones. The source material was PBMCs or a T cell subset sorted from them (not recorded which).

The nucleotide sequence reads as follows: TGTGCCAGTAGTGGAACCCAAAACAGCAATCAGCCCCAGCATTTT. Protein translation: CASSGTQNSNQPQHF. The V and J genes are TRBV19 and TRBJ1-5, with the D gene uncertain. The CDR3 covers 15 residues, taking in both the cysteine and the phenylalanine. The only DNA kept is the CDR3, 45 bases in frame from the first base. Per the germline V gene (reference sequence), LNHDA is the CDR1 and SQIVND is the CDR2. The trim is 5 bases for V and 1 base for J, with a gap of 12 bases between the germline ends.